A single sample is the source of the 14 T cell receptor beta chains below, sequenced in a study of blood T cell repertoires in COVID-19. The protocol was immunoSEQ multiplex PCR, while the TCRdb copy is restricted to in-frame clones and leaves out a portion. This table holds about 29,000 clones, around four fifths found once. The sequencing sample was made of peripheral blood. These receptors came from a woman in her seventies with active or convalescent COVID-19.

This sequence joins TRBV18 and TRBJ1-2; 8 bases line up with TRBD1. The CDR3 has 13 residues. J was trimmed by 7 bases and V by 4 bases; bases with no gene match: 5. Per germline, CDR1 KGHSH and CDR2 LQKENI. CDR3 sequence (DNA): TGTGCCAGCTCACTCACCGGACAGGGTGGCTACACCTTC. Translated: CASSLTGQGGYTF.

The J gene is TRBJ2-7, the V gene TRBV30; the D gene is possibly TRBD1 (6 bases). There are 14 residues in the CDR3. Germline V gene sequence: CDR1 GTSNPN, CDR2 SVGIG (reference sequence). The ends were cut back, 0 bases at V and 0 bases at J, with 9 bases in the middle. CDR3 sequence: CAWSVGQPSYEQYF. CDR3 coding DNA: TGTGCCTGGAGTGTAGGACAGCCCTCCTACGAGCAGTACTTC.

The J gene is TRBJ2-1, the V gene TRBV6-2 or TRBV6-3; no clear D gene. Germline assignment: CDR1 MNHEY and CDR2 SVGEGT. This CDR3 has 15 amino acids. Trimming took 3 bases from V and 3 from J, leaving 12 bases between them. The CDR3, as DNA: TGTGCCAGCAGTTATGCGGCCCAGTACTACAATGAGCAGTTCTTC. This encodes CASSYAAQYYNEQFF.

The chain uses TRBV3-1 (or the pseudogene TRBV3-2) and TRBJ2-5, with 8 bases fitting TRBD1. This CDR3 is 14 amino acids long. With 0 bases clipped from V and 10 bases from J, the junction kept 7 bases outside the gene matches. Looked up from germline, CDR1 is LGHDT and CDR2 is YNNKEL (reference sequence). The CDR3 here is CASSQESRGRFQYF. The DNA for the CDR3 is TGTGCCAGCAGCCAAGAATCCAGGGGGCGCTTCCAGTACTTC.

The chain uses TRBV28 and TRBJ2-1; 10 bases agree with TRBD1. The germline V gene encodes CDR1 MDHEN and CDR2 SYDVKM. This CDR3 region has 16 residues. With 6 bases clipped from V and 7 bases from J, the junction kept 12 bases outside the gene matches. The CDR3 here is CASRSTGTGVRNEQFF. CDR3 DNA: TGTGCCAGCAGATCGACCGGGACAGGGGTGCGGAATGAGCAGTTCTTC.

The rearrangement links TRBV18 to TRBJ2-2; D is perhaps TRBD2 (5 bases). Germline V gene sequence: CDR1 KGHSH, CDR2 LQKENI. The CDR3 sequence is 13 residues long. V was clipped by 6 bases and J by 1 base, with 6 bases between them. The CDR3 is CASSGLNTGELFF. Written as DNA, the CDR3 is TGTGCCAGCTCCGGACTGAACACCGGGGAGCTGTTTTTT. Filled out from reference TRBV18 and TRBJ2-2, the complete variable domain reads NAGVMQNPRHLVRRRGQEARLRCSPMKGHSHVYWYRQLPEEGLKFMVYLQKENIIDESGMPKERFSAEFPKEGPSILRIQQVVRGDSAAYFCASSGLNTGELFFGEGSRLTVL.

V usage is TRBV3-1 (or the pseudogene TRBV3-2) and J usage is TRBJ1-1; no firm D call. Germline values: CDR1 LGHDT, CDR2 YNNKEL (reference sequence). The CDR3 covers 15 residues. The V and J ends lost 0 bases and 5 bases respectively, with 13 bases between them. In DNA, the CDR3 is TGTGCCAGCAGCCAAGAGTTATGGGCGACAACTGAAGCTTTCTTT. This codes for CASSQELWATTEAFF.

The chain carries TRBV30 and TRBJ1-2; D may be TRBD1 (6 bases). Per the germline V gene, CDR1 is GTSNPN and CDR2 is SVGIG (reference sequence). The CDR3 loop spans 13 amino acids. The V gene lost 1 base and the J gene lost 3 bases, with 9 bases spanning the gap. CDR3 protein: CAWSGTAYYGYTF. The CDR3 nucleotides are TGTGCCTGGAGTGGGACAGCATACTATGGCTACACCTTC.

The chain combines TRBV7-9 with TRBJ1-1; D unclear. The V gene's germline CDR1 is SEHNR and CDR2 FQNEAQ (reference sequence). The V end lost 0 bases, the J end lost 6 bases, and 14 bases lay between the germline ends. This CDR3 region has 15 residues. CDR3 coding DNA: TGTGCCAGCAGCTTAGCGACGGGTAACGCGGCTGAAGCTTTCTTT. Protein product: CASSLATGNAAEAFF.

The chain uses TRBV5-6 and TRBJ2-7; D possibly corresponds to TRBD2 (6 bases). Germline CDR1 SGHDT, CDR2 YYEEEE. V was shortened by 3 bases and J by 4 bases, with 17 bases between the two germline ends. This CDR3 has 15 amino acids. In nucleotides, the CDR3 is TGTGCCAGCAGCTGGACTCGGGACTCGCTATACGAGCAGTACTTC. Encoded protein: CASSWTRDSLYEQYF.

This chain joins TRBV6-6 and TRBJ1-4, with unresolved D. Trimming stripped 4 bases from V and 7 bases from J, with 16 bases between. Germline lookup yields CDR1 MNHNY and CDR2 SVGAGI (reference sequence). CDR3 length: 15 amino acids. The CDR3 coding sequence is TGTGCCAGCAGTTTTTGGCCCCCCGGAGGTGAAAAACTGTTTTTT. It codes for CASSFWPPGGEKLFF.

The J gene is TRBJ2-6, the V gene TRBV9, with D perhaps matching TRBD2 (6 bases). Trimming shortened V by 4 bases and J by 8 bases, and 13 bases separated the two germline ends. The CDR3 runs 14 residues. The germline V gene has CDR1 SGDLS and CDR2 YYNGEE. The CDR3 protein is CASSFSGDPNVLTF. The CDR3 DNA follows: TGTGCCAGCAGCTTTTCGGGAGATCCCAACGTCCTGACTTTC. The variable domain in full, completed from reference TRBV9 and TRBJ2-6, reads DSGVTQTPKHLITATGQRVTLRCSPRSGDLSVYWYQQSLDQGLQFLIQYYNGEERAKGNILERFSAQQFPDLHSELNLSSLELGDSALYFCASSFSGDPNVLTFGAGSRLTVL.

The V call is TRBV7-2, the J call TRBJ1-1, with D perhaps matching TRBD1 (5 bases). CDR1 and CDR2 from the germline V gene are SGHTA and FQGNSA. V was cut by 4 bases and J by 0 bases, with 12 bases left in between. This CDR3 has 15 residues. In DNA form, the CDR3 reads TGTGCCAGCAGCTATTTTGGGGGGATGAACACTGAAGCTTTCTTT. It is translated as CASSYFGGMNTEAFF.

The chain employs TRBV6-1 and TRBJ1-3; perhaps TRBD1 as D (5 bases). Trimming stripped 2 bases from V and 0 bases from J, with 14 bases between. This CDR3 is 17 amino acids long. Germline V lookup: CDR1 MNHNS, CDR2 SASEGT. The CDR3 loop is CASSERTTGISGNTIYF. CDR3 nucleotides: TGTGCCAGCAGTGAACGGACAACAGGCATCTCTGGAAACACCATATATTTT.